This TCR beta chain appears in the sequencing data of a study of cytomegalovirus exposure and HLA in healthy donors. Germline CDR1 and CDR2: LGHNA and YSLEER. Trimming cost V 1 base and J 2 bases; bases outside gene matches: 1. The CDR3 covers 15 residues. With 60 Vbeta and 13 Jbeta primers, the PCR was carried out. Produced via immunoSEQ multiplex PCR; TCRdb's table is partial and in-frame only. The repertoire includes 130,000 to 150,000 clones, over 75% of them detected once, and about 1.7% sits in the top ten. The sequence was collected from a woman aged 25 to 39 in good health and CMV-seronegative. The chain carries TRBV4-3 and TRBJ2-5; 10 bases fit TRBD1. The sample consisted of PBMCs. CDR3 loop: CASSQGGQGQETQYF. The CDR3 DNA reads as TGCGCCAGCAGCCAAGGGGGACAGGGGCAAGAGACCCAGTACTTC.